This passage covers 20 T cell receptor beta chains from one sample sequenced in a study of T cell repertoires in cytomegalovirus infection. TCRdb independently ran MiXCR on the reads; one entry per CDR3 protein. The sample records 450,000 to 550,000 distinct CDR3 sequences, approximately 15% being singletons. The sequenced sample consisted of CD8+ T cells from PBMCs. These receptors were obtained from a human donor in good health (CMV status not recorded). Some clones in this sample may be carry-over from other donors' samples.

This clonotype came up many times. V is TRBV28 and J is TRBJ1-3, with D unresolved. V lost 5 bases and J 4 bases, leaving 15 bases between the germline ends. Per the germline V gene, CDR1 is MDHEN and CDR2 is SYDVKM. The CDR3 runs to 15 residues. CDR3 sequence reads: CASSPRRAAGNTIYF. CDR3 nucleotides: TGTGCCAGCAGTCCACGGAGGGCTGCAGGAAACACCATATATTTT. Using reference TRBV28 and TRBJ1-3 for the parts outside the CDR3, the full variable domain is DVKVTQSSRYLVKRTGEKVFLECVQDMDHENMFWYRQDPGLGLRLIYFSYDVKMKEKGDIPEGYSVSREKKERFSLILESASTNQTSMYLCASSPRRAAGNTIYFGEGSWLTVV.

The sample holds many counts of this clonotype. The rearrangement joins TRBV5-4 to TRBJ1-1, with TRBD1 as a possible D gene (5 bases). V lost 0 bases to trimming and J lost 7 bases, with 16 bases between them. Germline assignment: CDR1 SGHNT and CDR2 YYREEE (reference sequence). The CDR3 has 15 residues. The CDR3 nucleotides read TGTGCCAGCAGCTTGGGTGGCAGGGTAAAGGGTGAAGCTTTCTTT. Encoded protein: CASSLGGRVKGEAFF.

This clonotype was recorded a few times. V usage is TRBV9 and J usage is TRBJ1-1, with 7 bases lining up with TRBD1. The CDR3 loop spans 14 amino acids. The V gene's germline CDR1 is SGDLS and CDR2 YYNGEE. Trimming took 0 bases from V and 6 from J; bases not matched to a gene: 5. Written as DNA, the CDR3 is TGTGCCAGCAGCGTAGGACAGGGAGGGCCTGAAGCTTTCTTT. Protein product: CASSVGQGGPEAFF.

This clonotype came up many times. The chain links TRBV6-1 to TRBJ1-1; D is undetermined. This CDR3 spans 13 amino acids. Germline-derived CDR1 and CDR2 are MNHNS and SASEGT. Trimming took off 8 bases at V and 7 bases at J, with 17 bases between the two ends. The CDR3 nucleotides are TGTGCCAGCTTTGGGCTGGAAAGGTTTGAAGCTTTCTTT. This sequence encodes CASFGLERFEAFF.

This clonotype showed up many times. This chain connects TRBV27 to TRBJ2-1; D not certain. CDR3 size: 14 residues. CDR1 is MNHEY, CDR2 SMNVEV, per germline (reference sequence). With 0 bases removed from V and 3 bases from J, the gap between germline ends came to 6 bases. This CDR3 is CASSLSELYNEQFF. CDR3 nucleotides: TGTGCCAGCAGTTTATCCGAACTCTACAATGAGCAGTTCTTC.

This clonotype occurred many times. This chain links TRBV28 with TRBJ2-7; 10 nucleotides align to TRBD1. The CDR3 is 15 amino acids. The germline V gene has CDR1 MDHEN and CDR2 SYDVKM. V lost 3 bases and J lost 5; bases outside the gene matches: 7. This chain's CDR3 is CASSFVDRGINEQYF. CDR3 DNA sequence: TGTGCCAGCAGTTTCGTGGACAGGGGGATCAACGAGCAGTACTTC.

This clonotype has a count of ten or more. This rearrangement joins TRBV7-9 to TRBJ1-2; D is unclear. The germline V gene has CDR1 SEHNR and CDR2 FQNEAQ (reference sequence). The CDR3 loop spans 14 amino acids. Trimming cost V 5 bases and J 5 bases, with 15 bases left between them. CDR3 region: CASSADLGHYGYTF. CDR3 coding DNA: TGTGCCAGCAGCGCCGACCTGGGCCATTATGGCTACACCTTC.

The V gene is TRBV6-2 or TRBV6-3, the J gene TRBJ2-7; TRBD2 agrees at 10 bases. The germline V gene has CDR1 MNHEY and CDR2 SVGEGT. The CDR3 covers 15 residues. With 5 bases clipped from V and 7 bases from J, the junction kept 11 bases outside the gene matches. CDR3 nucleotide sequence: TGTGCCAGCAGTCTTACGTGGCTAGCGGGGGATGAGCAGTACTTC. It codes for CASSLTWLAGDEQYF.

This clonotype showed up many times. The chain couples TRBV6-4 to TRBJ2-3; D remains unclear. The germline V and J ends were trimmed by 4 bases and 4 bases, with 12 bases remaining between them. From germline, CDR1 is MRHNA and CDR2 SNTAGT. The CDR3 runs 14 residues. The CDR3 is CASSVVDNPDTQYF. CDR3 DNA sequence: TGTGCCAGCAGTGTCGTCGATAACCCAGATACGCAGTATTTT.

CDR3 nucleotide sequence: TGTGCCAGCAGCTCCCGTCTAAGTGAGCAGTTCTTC. This translates into CASSSRLSEQFF. The V gene is TRBV9, the J gene TRBJ2-1, with D unclear. The CDR3 sequence is 12 residues long. With 4 bases removed from V and 9 bases from J, the gap between germline ends came to 11 bases. Looked up from germline, CDR1 is SGDLS and CDR2 is YYNGEE. The variable domain in full, completed from reference TRBV9 and TRBJ2-1, reads DSGVTQTPKHLITATGQRVTLRCSPRSGDLSVYWYQQSLDQGLQFLIQYYNGEERAKGNILERFSAQQFPDLHSELNLSSLELGDSALYFCASSSRLSEQFFGPGTRLTVL.

The sample holds many counts of this clonotype. This chain joins TRBV27 and TRBJ2-3, with 11 bases fitting TRBD2. Germline V gene lookup returns CDR1 MNHEY and CDR2 SMNVEV (reference sequence). The CDR3 contains 16 residues. V lost 2 bases, J lost 4 bases, and 5 bases stayed unmatched. The CDR3 DNA follows: TGTGCCAGCAGTTTACTTCCTAGCGGGGGGTCAGATACGCAGTATTTT. Amino acid sequence: CASSLLPSGGSDTQYF.

The chain uses TRBV6-1 and TRBJ1-5; TRBD1 matches 9 bases. The CDR3 covers 17 residues. With 5 bases clipped from V and 2 bases from J, the junction kept 10 bases outside the gene matches. Germline CDR1 and CDR2: MNHNS and SASEGT. As DNA, the CDR3 is TGTGCCAGCAGTATACTTTTGACAGGGGGAGGCAATCAGCCCCAGCATTTT. Protein product: CASSILLTGGGNQPQHF.

This clonotype appeared many times. The chain employs TRBV7-9 and TRBJ2-6; the match to TRBD1 covers 8 bases. This CDR3 comprises 16 residues. Per the germline V gene, CDR1 is SEHNR and CDR2 is FQNEAQ (reference sequence). V lost 4 bases to trimming and J lost 4 bases; unmatched junction nucleotides: 6. The CDR3 loop reads CASSSLTGGGANVLTF. The DNA of the CDR3 is TGTGCCAGCAGCTCCCTTACAGGGGGGGGGGCCAACGTCCTGACTTTC.

The chain links TRBV7-9 to TRBJ1-4; 9 bases align to TRBD1. This CDR3 comprises 16 residues. V lost 0 bases and J lost 3; bases outside the gene matches: 2. Per germline, CDR1 SEHNR and CDR2 FQNEAQ (reference sequence). In nucleotides, the CDR3 is TGTGCCAGCAGCTTAGCATGGACAGGGGCTAATGAAAAACTGTTTTTT. Translating it yields CASSLAWTGANEKLFF.

This clonotype was detected a few times. The chain couples TRBV2 to TRBJ2-1; 14 bases agree with TRBD2. The CDR3 loop spans 15 amino acids. In germline, CDR1 is SNHLY, CDR2 FYNNEI. Trimming cost V 7 bases and J 5 bases; bases outside gene matches: 4. CDR3 loop: CASMTSGRGNNEQFF. In nucleotides, the CDR3 is TGTGCCAGCATGACTAGCGGGAGGGGTAACAATGAGCAGTTCTTC.

On this clonotype itself: This may come from a read error, since a much larger clone is one base off. The CDR3 ends on some other residue instead of the conserved phenylalanine or tryptophan, so this is likely a read error. The rearrangement joins TRBV2 to TRBJ2-1, with D perhaps TRBD2 (5 bases). Looked up from germline, CDR1 is SNHLY and CDR2 is FYNNEI. The CDR3 extends over 15 amino acids. The V end lost 5 bases, the J end lost 4 bases, and 15 bases lay between the germline ends. Written as DNA, the CDR3 is TGTGCCAGCAGTCAGGCCGGGCGGGTGTACAATGAGCAGTTCTTA. This translates into CASSQAGRVYNEQFL.

This clonotype has ten or more counts. The rearrangement uses TRBV27 and TRBJ2-5, with D hard to call. Trimming left V 2 bases short and J 5 bases short, with 9 bases between. In germline, CDR1 is MNHEY, CDR2 SMNVEV (reference sequence). This CDR3 has 13 amino acids. The CDR3 nucleotides read TGTGCCAGCAGTTTAGGCGTAGGGGAGACCCAGTACTTC. Residues: CASSLGVGETQYF.

The chain recombines TRBV14 with TRBJ2-1; TRBD1 might be the D (6 bases). V was pared by 7 bases and J by 4 bases, with 14 bases between. Germline loops: CDR1 SGHDN, CDR2 FVKESK. The CDR3 has 14 amino acids. The CDR3 region is CASTSSGQYNEQFF. The CDR3 DNA sequence: TGTGCCAGCACCTCCTCCGGACAGTACAATGAGCAGTTCTTC. Drawing the rest from reference TRBV14 and TRBJ2-1, the complete variable domain is EAGVTQFPSHSVIEKGQTVTLRCDPISGHDNLYWYRRVMGKEIKFLLHFVKESKQDESGMPNNRFLAERTGGTYSTLKVQPAELEDSGVYFCASTSSGQYNEQFFGPGTRLTVL.

There are a few counts of this clonotype. One base separates it from a far larger clone, so it is likely a read error. The chain links TRBV7-9 to TRBJ2-7; 7 bases fit TRBD1. Germline V lookup: CDR1 SEHNR, CDR2 FQNEAQ (reference sequence). The CDR3 spans 12 residues. CDR3 nucleotides: TGTGCCAGCACCTTAGACAGGGACGAGCAGTACTTC. Its translation: CASTLDRDEQYF.

The rearrangement joins TRBV14 to TRBJ2-7; 9 bases match TRBD2. Germline CDR1 and CDR2: SGHDN and FVKESK. This CDR3 comprises 13 residues. The trim removed 6 bases at V and 7 bases at J, leaving 7 bases unmatched. The CDR3 reads CASRGAGGMEQYF. The DNA of the CDR3 is TGTGCCAGCAGGGGAGCGGGAGGTATGGAGCAGTACTTC.